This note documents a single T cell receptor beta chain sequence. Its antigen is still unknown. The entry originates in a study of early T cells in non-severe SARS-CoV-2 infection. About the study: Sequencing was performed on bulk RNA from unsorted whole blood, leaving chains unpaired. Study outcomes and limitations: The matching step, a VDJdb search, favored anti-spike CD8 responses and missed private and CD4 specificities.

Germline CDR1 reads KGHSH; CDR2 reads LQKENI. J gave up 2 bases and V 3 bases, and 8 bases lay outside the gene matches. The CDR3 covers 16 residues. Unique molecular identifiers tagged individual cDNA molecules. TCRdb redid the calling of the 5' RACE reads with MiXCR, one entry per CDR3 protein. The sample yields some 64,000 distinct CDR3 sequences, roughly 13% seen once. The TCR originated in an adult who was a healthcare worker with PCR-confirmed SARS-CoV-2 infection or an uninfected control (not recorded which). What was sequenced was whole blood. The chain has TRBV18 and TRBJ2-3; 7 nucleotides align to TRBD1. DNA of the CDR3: TGTGCCAGCTCACCCCAAAGGGACAGTAACACAGATACGCAGTATTTT. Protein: CASSPQRDSNTDTQYF.